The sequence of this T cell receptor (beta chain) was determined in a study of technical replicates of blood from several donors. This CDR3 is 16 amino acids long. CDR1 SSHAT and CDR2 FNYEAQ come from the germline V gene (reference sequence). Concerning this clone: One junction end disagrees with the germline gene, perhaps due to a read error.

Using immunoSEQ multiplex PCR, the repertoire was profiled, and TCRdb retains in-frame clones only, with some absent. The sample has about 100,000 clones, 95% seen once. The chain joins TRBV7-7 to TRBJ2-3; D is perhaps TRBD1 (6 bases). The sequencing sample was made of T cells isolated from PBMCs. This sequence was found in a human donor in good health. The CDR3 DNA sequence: TGTGCTAGCAGCTCCGAAAGGGACATCTCCACAGATACGCAGTATTTT. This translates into CASSSERDISTDTQYF.